A single sample gave rise to the 10 T cell receptor beta chains below, sequenced in a study of tissue T cells after allogeneic stem cell transplantation (dated by TCRdb to 2021 to 2024). Libraries were built with the immunoSEQ multiplex PCR assay. The table comes from immuneACCESS by way of TCRdb, which keeps in-frame sequences with V and J called. Part of the clones is missing from these tables; in studies checked, under half for an unresolved V gene and the rest for unknown reasons. The table for this sample lists around 1,900 clones; around 60% of them were counted only once. The ten largest make up around a tenth of the sample. Taken with the paper, the label for time point translates to: mouse harvest day 7 after allogeneic transplant. Each mouse graft, delivered by tail vein injection, combined 10^6 splenic CD5+ T cells with 10^7 T-cell-depleted bone marrow cells. Input material: liver tissue. These receptors came from a female BALB/c mouse given C57BL/6 T cells with graft-versus-host disease after an allogeneic hematopoietic cell transplant.

Sample share makes this clone large (0.1 to 1%). Gene names are mouse gene names. CDR3 residues: CASGDGSVYEQYF. The sequenced part of the CDR3 DNA is TGTGCCAGCGGTGACGGGTCCGTCTATGAACAGTAC. The chain is built from TRBV13-2 and TRBJ2-7; D call uncertain. The observed sequence ends 1 residue before the CDR3 terminus, with the missing tail filled in from the germline J gene. V was shortened by 2 bases and J by 3 bases, with 9 bases between the two germline ends. Looked up from germline, CDR1 is NNHNN and CDR2 is SYGAGS (reference sequence). CDR3 length: 13 amino acids.

Points on this clone: Here the gene names and germline are mouse. Sequencing ends 1 residue short of the CDR3 end; the germline J gene provides the rest. The genes are TRBV26 and TRBJ2-4, with 7 bases lining up with TRBD2. V lost 6 bases and J lost 3; bases outside the gene matches: 6. The CDR3 totals 14 residues. Germline V lookup: CDR1 KGHPV, CDR2 FQNQEV (reference sequence). The CDR3 DNA, read in part, is TGTGCCAGCAGCCCGACTGGGAGACAAAACACCTTGTAC. Protein product: CASSPTGRQNTLY. The full CDR3 is CASSPTGRQNTLYF.

Note on this clone: Genes and germline are mouse. The read terminates 1 residue ahead of where the CDR3 ends, so the germline J gene completes it. The chain has TRBV2 and TRBJ2-1, with D perhaps TRBD1 (6 bases). The CDR3 extends over 14 amino acids. The germline V gene has CDR1 LGHNA and CDR2 YSYQKL. V lost 4 bases and J 1 base, leaving 8 bases between the germline ends. CDR3 region: CASSLQGNYAEQFF. The CDR3 bases that were read are TGTGCCAGCAGCCTTCAGGGGAACTATGCTGAGCAGTTC.

Comments on this clone: The genes and germline here are from mouse. The read is 1 residue too short to cover the CDR3 end, so that end is filled in from the germline J gene. The chain uses TRBV1 and TRBJ1-1; the D gene is possibly TRBD1 (5 bases). In germline, CDR1 is NSQYPW, CDR2 LRSPGD (reference sequence). The V and J ends lost 4 bases and 0 bases respectively, with 6 bases between them. The CDR3 is 13 residues long. CDR3 sequence: CTCSGTSNTEVFF. The DNA read from the CDR3 is TGCACCTGCAGTGGGACATCAAACACAGAAGTCTTC.

Note on this clone: Gene names are the mouse ones. The missing CDR3 end, 1 residue past where the read stops, is filled in from the germline J gene. Other DNA sequences from this sample encode an identical CDR3 as well. The chain uses TRBV13-2 and TRBJ2-1; D perhaps matches TRBD2 (7 bases). The CDR3 covers 15 residues. Trimming pared 1 base from V and 4 bases from J, leaving 12 bases between. Germline V gene lookup returns CDR1 NNHNN and CDR2 SYGAGS (reference sequence). The DNA read from the CDR3 is TGTGCCAGCGGTGATAAGGGGGGGGAGTATGCTGAGCAGTTC. It encodes CASGDKGGEYAEQF. In full, the CDR3 reads CASGDKGGEYAEQFF.

This clone was observed a single time. All gene names here are mouse names. The read stops 1 residue short of the end of the CDR3; the missing end is completed from the germline J gene. The V and J genes are TRBV5 and TRBJ2-2; 9 nucleotides agree with TRBD2. From germline, CDR1 is LGHNA and CDR2 YNLKQL (reference sequence). V shed 4 bases, J shed 0 bases, and the junction held 0 bases outside the gene matches. The CDR3 is 15 amino acids. Partial CDR3 DNA: TGTGCCAGCAGCCGACTGGGGGCAAACACCGGGCAGCTCTAC. Amino acid sequence: CASSRLGANTGQLY. The CDR3 reads in full as CASSRLGANTGQLYF.

Of note for this clone: Gene names follow the mouse nomenclature. Sequencing ends 1 residue short of the CDR3 end; the germline J gene provides the rest. The V and J genes are TRBV26 and TRBJ1-3; D gene unclear. Trimming shortened V by 3 bases and J by 0 bases, and 6 bases separated the two germline ends. Germline CDR1 is KGHPV and CDR2 is FQNQEV (reference sequence). The CDR3 sequence is 14 residues long. The CDR3 spells CASSLTTSGNTLYF. The CDR3 DNA, read in part, is TGTGCCAGCAGTCTTACAACTTCTGGAAATACGCTCTAT.

This clone was counted between two and nine times. Gene names refer to mouse genes. Read sequence stops 1 residue before the CDR3 end, and the germline J gene provides the missing end. The chain links TRBV16 to TRBJ2-7; D tentatively fits TRBD1 or TRBD2 (6 bases each). This CDR3 is built from 12 residues. With 1 base removed from V and 7 bases from J, the gap between germline ends came to 8 bases. Germline V gives CDR1 SGHSA, CDR2 FRNQAP. CDR3 DNA, as far as it was read: TGTGCAAGCAGCTTAGGGGGGCAGGAACAGTAC. This translates into CASSLGGQEQY. The whole CDR3 protein is CASSLGGQEQYF.

Of note for this clone: The gene symbols are mouse symbols. The read terminates 1 residue before the CDR3 end, so the remaining end is supplied by the germline J gene. The V gene is TRBV23, the J gene TRBJ1-4; the D segment call TRBD1 is taken from the table without a DNA check. CDR3 length equals 15 residues. Per the germline V gene, CDR1 is KGHTA and CDR2 is FQNQQP. The covered CDR3 bases are TGCTCCAGCAGTCAACGGACAGGGCCCAACGAAAGATTATTT. This translates into CSSSQRTGPNERLF. The full CDR3 is CSSSQRTGPNERLFF.

About this clone: Gene names are mouse gene names. The CDR3 end is not reached by the read, which stops 1 residue before it; the germline J gene fills it in. This chain links TRBV13-2 with TRBJ2-5, with 11 bases that match TRBD2. V lost 1 base and J lost 0; bases outside the gene matches: 7. In germline, CDR1 is NNHNN, CDR2 SYGAGS (reference sequence). This CDR3 has 18 residues. CDR3 sequence: CASGDPGTGGLNQDTQYF. Partial CDR3 DNA: TGTGCCAGCGGTGATCCCGGGACTGGGGGACTTAACCAAGACACCCAGTAC.